This T cell receptor (beta chain) was identified in a study of T cells in Graves' hyperthyroidism and ophthalmopathy. Study-wide context: Any treatment followed the collection of peripheral blood at initial diagnosis. Study observations and caveats: Blood also contained most expanded thyroid clonotypes above 0.001.

Any patient presenting with uncontrolled infection, other autoimmune disease, pregnancy or lactation was left out. In this sample, this clonotype turned up many times. Its antigen is undetermined. The CDR3 regions of TCR beta were amplified from RNA transcripts. TCR CDR3 regions were first amplified by RT-PCR with HTBI primers. MiXCR was run by TCRdb on the multiplex PCR reads, yielding one entry per CDR3 protein. The sample has 600,000 to 800,000 distinct CDR3 sequences, about a third seen once. This CDR3 is 14 amino acids long. V lost 2 bases and J 0 bases, leaving 11 bases between the germline ends. The germline V gene has CDR1 SQVTM and CDR2 ANQGSEA.

The sequencing sample was made of blood. The clonotype was recovered from a woman aged 40 to 50 with Graves' hyperthyroidism. The chain combines TRBV29-1 with TRBJ2-7, with a weak D call TRBD1 (5 bases). CDR3 bases: TGCAGCGTTGAAACAGGTAGAAGCTCCTACGAGCAGTACTTC. It codes for CSVETGRSSYEQYF.